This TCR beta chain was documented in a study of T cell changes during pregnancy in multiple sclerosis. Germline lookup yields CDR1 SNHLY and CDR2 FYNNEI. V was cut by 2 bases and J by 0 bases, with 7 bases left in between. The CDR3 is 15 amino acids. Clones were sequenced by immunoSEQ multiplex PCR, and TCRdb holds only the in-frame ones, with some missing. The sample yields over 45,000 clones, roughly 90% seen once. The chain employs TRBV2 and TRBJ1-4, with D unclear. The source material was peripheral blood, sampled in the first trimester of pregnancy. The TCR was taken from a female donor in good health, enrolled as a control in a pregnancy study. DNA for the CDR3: TGTGCCAGCAGTGAAACTTTTGCAACTAATGAAAAACTGTTTTTT. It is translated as CASSETFATNEKLFF. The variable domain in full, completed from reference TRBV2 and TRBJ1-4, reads EPEVTQTPSHQVTQMGQEVILRCVPISNHLYFYWYRQILGQKVEFLVSFYNNEISEKSEIFDDQFSVERPDGSNFTLKIRSTKLEDSAMYFCASSETFATNEKLFFGSGTQLSVL.